This T cell receptor beta chain was sequenced for a study of patients and donors after allogeneic stem cell transplantation. One entry per CDR3 protein, called by TCRdb with MiXCR from the RT-PCR reads. Among some 150,000 distinct CDR3 sequences listed, about a third were seen once. With 5 bases removed from V and 7 bases from J, the gap between germline ends came to 16 bases. CDR1 is SGDLS, CDR2 YYNGEE, per germline. The CDR3 has 14 residues. This clonotype was seen only a few times. The chain recombines TRBV9 with TRBJ1-5; the D gene is possibly TRBD1 (6 bases). The specimen sequenced was blood, either unsorted or a sorted T cell fraction (not recorded which). The receptor comes from a human donor who was either an allogeneic HSCT recipient or a stem cell or donor lymphocyte infusion donor (not recorded which). It is not recorded whose cells these are; they may come from a transplant donor. The CDR3 sequence is CASSFTGSGQPQHF. As DNA, the CDR3 is TGTGCCAGCAGTTTTACAGGGTCAGGGCAGCCCCAGCATTTT.